The clone carrying this T cell receptor beta chain has at least ten counts. The entry originates in a study of T-cell memory formation after mild COVID-19. About the study: Clusters of TCRs were largely donor specific.

The CDR3 is 17 residues long. The germline V gene encodes CDR1 SGHRS and CDR2 YFSETQ. J was trimmed by 4 bases and V by 0 bases; bases with no gene match: 7. TCR alpha and TCR beta cDNA libraries with sample barcodes and UMIs came from 5'RACE using constant-segment primers. Using its own MiXCR run on the 5' RACE reads, TCRdb lists one record per CDR3 protein. Altogether under 650,000 distinct CDR3 sequences are present, about a sixth being singletons, with the ten largest covering more than 10%. The sequencing input was PBMCs or a T cell subset sorted from them (not recorded which). The chain recombines TRBV5-1 with TRBJ2-1; 10 bases are a match to TRBD2. This TCR derives from an adult woman who had mild COVID-19 (a few samples of this study predate the infection). Cell type and time point are not known. The CDR3 bases are TGCGCCAGCAGCTTGGGGCGGAGGACTAGCGGTTACAATGAGCAGTTCTTC. Translation gives CASSLGRRTSGYNEQFF.